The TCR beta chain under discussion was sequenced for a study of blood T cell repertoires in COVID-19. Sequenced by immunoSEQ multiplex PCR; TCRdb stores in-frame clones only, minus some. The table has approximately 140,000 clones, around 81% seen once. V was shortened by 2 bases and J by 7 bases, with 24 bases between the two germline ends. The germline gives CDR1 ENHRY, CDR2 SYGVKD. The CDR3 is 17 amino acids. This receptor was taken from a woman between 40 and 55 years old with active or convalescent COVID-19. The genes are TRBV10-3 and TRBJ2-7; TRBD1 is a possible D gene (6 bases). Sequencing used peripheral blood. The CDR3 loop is CAISEALGRGTIGEQYF. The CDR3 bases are TGTGCCATCAGTGAGGCGTTGGGCAGGGGCACGATCGGAGAGCAGTACTTC.